These 30 T cell receptor beta chains share one sample of origin, sequenced in a study of cytomegalovirus exposure and HLA in healthy donors. Here immunoSEQ multiplex PCR was the method, and the copy in TCRdb shows in-frame clones only, minus some. The table shows about 110,000 clones, with approximately 95% occurring only once. The sequenced sample was PBMCs. The receptors stem from a woman between 18 and 29 years old in good health and CMV-seronegative.

The chain couples TRBV7-2 to TRBJ2-2, with 8 bases matching TRBD2. The V segment lost 5 bases and the J segment 7 bases; nucleotides outside the gene matches: 15. CDR1 is SGHTA, CDR2 FQGNSA, per germline. This CDR3 contains 17 residues. The CDR3, as DNA: TGTGCCAGCAGCCCCAGGGCCGGGGGGGCGTATGGCGGGGAGCTGTTTTTT. Residues: CASSPRAGGAYGGELFF.

J is TRBJ1-2 and V is TRBV11-2, with 7 nucleotides matching TRBD1. Germline values: CDR1 SGHAT, CDR2 FQNNGV. CDR3 length: 14 amino acids. V was pared by 5 bases and J by 0 bases, with 3 bases of the junction left unmatched. The CDR3 sequence: CASSDRATNYGYTF. The CDR3 DNA follows: TGTGCCAGCAGCGACAGGGCTACTAACTATGGCTACACCTTC.

The J gene is TRBJ2-3, the V gene TRBV4-3, with 8 bases identical to TRBD2. The CDR3 totals 15 residues. Per germline, CDR1 LGHNA and CDR2 YSLEER. Trimming at V came to 3 bases and at J to 2 bases, leaving 4 bases not matched to a gene. The CDR3 region is CASSQGGGHTDTQYF. In DNA, the CDR3 is TGCGCCAGCAGCCAGGGCGGGGGGCACACAGATACGCAGTATTTT.

The chain employs TRBV28 and TRBJ2-4; D call uncertain. Between the trimmed V and J ends, which lost 8 bases and 0 bases, there was a span of 14 bases. CDR3 length equals 15 residues. Germline values: CDR1 MDHEN, CDR2 SYDVKM. The CDR3 here is CASRQQQGAKNIQYF. The DNA for the CDR3 is TGTGCCAGCCGCCAACAGCAAGGAGCCAAAAACATTCAGTACTTC.

The V call is TRBV5-6, the J call TRBJ1-3; tentative D call: TRBD1 (6 bases). Trimming stripped 1 base from V and 1 base from J, with 15 bases between. Germline CDR1 and CDR2: SGHDT and YYEEEE. The CDR3 sequence is 17 residues long. CDR3 DNA sequence: TGTGCCAGCAGCTTGAAGGACAGAGGTTTGTCTGGAAACACCATATATTTT. Encoded protein: CASSLKDRGLSGNTIYF.

The chain couples TRBV10-3 to TRBJ2-1; TRBD2 aligns across 10 bases. This CDR3 spans 16 amino acids. In germline, CDR1 is ENHRY, CDR2 SYGVKD. The V and J ends lost 4 bases and 2 bases, in that order; junction bases with no gene match: 5. CDR3 in DNA: TGTGCCATCAGTGTTGAGACTAGCGGGCCCTACAATGAGCAGTTCTTC. Its protein product is CAISVETSGPYNEQFF.

The rearrangement links TRBV28 to TRBJ2-7, with TRBD2 as a possible D gene (6 bases). The germline V gene encodes CDR1 MDHEN and CDR2 SYDVKM. The V and J ends lost 3 bases and 0 bases respectively, with 21 bases between them. The length of the CDR3 is 18 residues. The CDR3 coding sequence is TGTGCCAGCAGTTTTCCACCGATCGCCCCGGGGGACTCCTACGAGCAGTACTTC. Translating it yields CASSFPPIAPGDSYEQYF.

The J gene is TRBJ1-5, the V gene TRBV4-1, with D tentatively TRBD1 (6 bases). Trimming took 1 base from V and 6 from J, leaving 16 bases between them. CDR3 size: 16 residues. CDR1 MGHRA and CDR2 YSYEKL come from the germline V gene. The CDR3 sequence: CASSQGRGAGAQPQHF. Written as DNA, the CDR3 is TGCGCCAGCAGCCAAGGGCGGGGGGCAGGGGCTCAGCCCCAGCATTTT.

The rearrangement joins TRBV7-9 to TRBJ1-5; a weak D match, TRBD1 (5 bases). V dropped 10 bases and J dropped 0 bases, with 13 bases sitting between them. This CDR3 is 14 amino acids long. Germline CDR1 SEHNR, CDR2 FQNEAQ (reference sequence). The CDR3 DNA follows: TGTGCCACCCAGTCACAGGTTAGCAATCAGCCCCAGCATTTT. Its translation: CATQSQVSNQPQHF.

The chain joins TRBV6-5 to TRBJ1-1; D gene ambiguous. V shed 4 bases and J shed 5 bases, with 17 bases lying between them. The CDR3 sequence is 15 residues long. Germline CDR1 MNHEY, CDR2 SVGAGI. DNA of the CDR3: TGTGCCAGCAGTTTCCGGACTGATCGGAGTACTGAAGCTTTCTTT. This translates into CASSFRTDRSTEAFF.

The chain joins TRBV6-5 to TRBJ2-5, with D possibly matching TRBD2 (6 bases). V lost 8 bases, J lost 2 bases, and 18 bases lay in between. The CDR3 is 15 residues long. Germline V CDR1 and CDR2: MNHEY, SVGAGI. This CDR3 is CASGGTGSGQETQYF. The DNA for the CDR3 is TGTGCCAGCGGGGGAACCGGGAGCGGTCAAGAGACCCAGTACTTC.

V gene TRBV7-9 combines with J gene TRBJ2-7; TRBD1 aligns across 8 bases. The length of the CDR3 is 15 residues. V dropped 2 bases and J dropped 3; count of bases not matched to a gene: 6. The V gene's germline CDR1 is SEHNR and CDR2 FQNEAQ (reference sequence). CDR3 sequence reads: CASSLRGQAFYEQYF. The DNA for the CDR3 is TGTGCCAGCAGCTTAAGGGGACAGGCCTTCTACGAGCAGTACTTC.

The rearrangement uses TRBV25-1 and TRBJ2-7; 8 bases agree with TRBD1. In germline, CDR1 is MGHDK, CDR2 SYGVNS. J gave up 4 bases and V 6 bases, and 2 bases lay outside the gene matches. The length of the CDR3 is 12 residues. In nucleotides, the CDR3 is TGTGCCAGCAGACAGGGGGTGTACGAGCAGTACTTC. It specifies CASRQGVYEQYF.

This chain links TRBV6-5 with TRBJ1-1; 7 bases match TRBD1. Germline CDR1 is MNHEY and CDR2 is SVGAGI. Trimming cost V 2 bases and J 7 bases; bases outside gene matches: 4. There are 13 residues in the CDR3. The CDR3 DNA reads TGTGCCAGCAGTTACGCTACAGGGGTTGAAGCTTTCTTT. Protein: CASSYATGVEAFF.

This chain links TRBV30 with TRBJ2-1; D gene ambiguous. V lost 4 bases and J lost 9, with 16 bases in between. CDR1 is GTSNPN, CDR2 SVGIG, per germline (reference sequence). The CDR3 has 13 residues. The CDR3 DNA sequence: TGTGCCTGGAATCCCCCCGCGGTTTCTGAGCAGTTCTTC. It specifies CAWNPPAVSEQFF.

V gene TRBV5-1 combines with J gene TRBJ1-3; D might be TRBD1 (6 bases). In germline, CDR1 is SGHRS, CDR2 YFSETQ. Trimming removed 3 bases at V and 4 bases at J, with 17 bases between. There are 16 residues in the CDR3. CDR3 DNA sequence: TGCGCCAGCAGCTCAGAACTCAGGGGCGACGGAAACACCATATATTTT. It specifies CASSSELRGDGNTIYF.

The V call is TRBV10-1, the J call TRBJ2-2; 7 bases map to TRBD1. Unmatched junction bases numbered 25, after V lost 0 bases and J lost 12 bases. CDR3 length: 20 residues. CDR1 WNHNN and CDR2 SYGVQD come from the germline V gene (reference sequence). The CDR3 loop is CASSESPGMTGNAIPDQLFF. The CDR3 DNA reads as TGCGCCAGCAGTGAGTCCCCCGGGATGACAGGGAATGCCATACCGGATCAGCTGTTTTTT.

The chain recombines TRBV6-1 with TRBJ1-1; 8 positions agree with TRBD1. The CDR3 covers 17 residues. V gave up 3 bases and J gave up 1 base; unmatched junction bases: 10. The germline gives CDR1 MNHNS, CDR2 SASEGT. This chain's CDR3 is CASSDEDRTGRNTEAFF. CDR3 nucleotides: TGTGCCAGCAGTGACGAAGATAGGACAGGGAGGAACACTGAAGCTTTCTTT.

This chain connects TRBV7-9 to TRBJ1-4; 9 bases are a match to TRBD1. The CDR3 is 15 residues long. The J segment lost 8 bases and the V segment lost 5 bases, leaving 9 bases of the junction unmatched. Germline V CDR1 and CDR2: SEHNR, FQNEAQ (reference sequence). CDR3 loop: CASSLGQGLKEKLFF. The CDR3 DNA sequence: TGTGCCAGCAGCCTGGGACAGGGATTAAAAGAAAAACTGTTTTTT.

The chain combines TRBV7-2 with TRBJ2-7, with 10 bases aligning to TRBD2. Germline V gene sequence: CDR1 SGHTA, CDR2 FQGNSA. The J segment lost 0 bases and the V segment lost 2 bases, leaving 4 bases of the junction unmatched. The CDR3 totals 16 residues. The CDR3, as DNA: TGTGCCAGCAGCTTAACTAGCGGGGCTAGCTCCTACGAGCAGTACTTC. Translated, it gives CASSLTSGASSYEQYF. Based on the CDR3 plus reference TRBV7-2 and TRBJ2-7, the full variable domain is GAGVSQSPSNKVTEKGKDVELRCDPISGHTALYWYRQSLGQGLEFLIYFQGNSAPDKSGLPSDRFSAERTGGSVSTLTIQRTQQEDSAVYLCASSLTSGASSYEQYFGPGTRLTVT.

The V call is TRBV15, the J call TRBJ1-6; D may be TRBD1 (6 bases). CDR1 and CDR2 (germline): LNHNV, YYDKDF (reference sequence). V shed 6 bases and J shed 9 bases, with 15 bases lying between them. This CDR3 is 14 amino acids long. The CDR3 loop reads CATSGLRGGSPLHF. The CDR3 bases are TGTGCCACCAGTGGTCTGAGAGGGGGTTCACCCCTCCACTTT.

This chain joins TRBV5-1 and TRBJ2-1, with TRBD2 matching over 10 bases. This CDR3 region has 16 residues. Trimming removed 4 bases from V and 0 bases from J; junction bases left unmatched: 4. The germline gives CDR1 SGHRS, CDR2 YFSETQ. The CDR3, as DNA: TGCGCCAGCAGCGGAATAGCGGGGGGCTCCTACAATGAGCAGTTCTTC. Protein sequence: CASSGIAGGSYNEQFF.

Written as DNA, the CDR3 is TGTGCCAGCGCGCAGGGTGGGAATAGCAATCAGCCCCAGCATTTT. This gives the protein CASAQGGNSNQPQHF. This chain links TRBV27 with TRBJ1-5; D is perhaps TRBD1 (5 bases). The CDR3 totals 15 residues. The germline V gene encodes CDR1 MNHEY and CDR2 SMNVEV (reference sequence). The V end was cut by 8 bases, the J end by 0 bases, with 14 bases between.

J is TRBJ1-4 and V is TRBV30; 7 bases fit TRBD1. Germline V gene data show CDR1 as GTSNPN and CDR2 as SVGIG (reference sequence). Trimming removed 2 bases from V and 8 bases from J; junction bases left unmatched: 5. The CDR3 consists of 13 residues. The CDR3 DNA follows: TGTGCCTGGAGTTTCCGGGACAGAGAAAAACTGTTTTTT. Its translation is CAWSFRDREKLFF.

The chain employs TRBV4-1 and TRBJ2-7, with 8 bases fitting TRBD1. The V and J ends lost 2 bases and 9 bases, in that order; junction bases with no gene match: 12. The CDR3 is 15 amino acids. In germline, CDR1 is MGHRA, CDR2 YSYEKL. DNA for the CDR3: TGCGCCAGCAGCCAACGACAGGGGTCACGGGCTGTGCAGTACTTC. Protein product: CASSQRQGSRAVQYF.

The chain joins TRBV7-9 to TRBJ2-7, with D unresolved. Germline CDR1 and CDR2: SEHNR and FQNEAQ (reference sequence). V shed 5 bases and J shed 6 bases, with 14 bases lying between them. The CDR3 extends over 13 amino acids. CDR3 protein: CASSPRGRSEQYF. CDR3 coding DNA: TGTGCCAGCAGCCCTCGTGGCCGATCCGAGCAGTACTTC.

The rearrangement joins TRBV5-1 to TRBJ1-4, with 7 positions matching TRBD1. The CDR3 is made up of 14 amino acids. Trimming removed 5 bases from V and 4 bases from J; junction bases left unmatched: 5. The germline V gene encodes CDR1 SGHRS and CDR2 YFSETQ. This CDR3 is CASRETGSNEKLFF. The CDR3 nucleotides are TGCGCCAGCAGGGAGACAGGGAGTAATGAAAAACTGTTTTTT. Based on the CDR3 plus reference TRBV5-1 and TRBJ1-4, the full variable domain is KAGVTQTPRYLIKTRGQQVTLSCSPISGHRSVSWYQQTPGQGLQFLFEYFSETQRNKGNFPGRFSGRQFSNSRSEMNVSTLELGDSALYLCASRETGSNEKLFFGSGTQLSVL.

The rearrangement links TRBV7-9 to TRBJ2-1; TRBD2 might be the D (7 bases). From germline, CDR1 is SEHNR and CDR2 FQNEAQ (reference sequence). Trimming removed 5 bases at V and 7 bases at J, with 24 bases between. There are 17 residues in the CDR3. The CDR3 loop is CASSDRPGGQGRNEQFF. The CDR3 DNA reads TGTGCCAGCAGCGATAGACCCGGGGGGCAGGGTCGAAATGAGCAGTTCTTC.

The CDR3: CASSGTGVGEKLFF. CDR3 nucleotide sequence: TGTGCCAGCAGCGGGACAGGGGTTGGTGAAAAACTGTTTTTT. The chain joins TRBV5-6 to TRBJ1-4, with 10 bases matching TRBD1. The CDR3 loop spans 14 amino acids. Germline CDR1 SGHDT, CDR2 YYEEEE. The ends lost 4 bases at V and 7 bases at J; junction bases unmatched: 4.

This chain uses TRBV15 with TRBJ1-1, with 11 bases lining up with TRBD1. Looked up from germline, CDR1 is LNHNV and CDR2 is YYDKDF (reference sequence). The CDR3 extends over 15 amino acids. V lost 3 bases to trimming and J lost 0 bases; unmatched junction nucleotides: 0. The CDR3 reads CATSRDRGLNTEAFF. CDR3 bases: TGTGCCACCAGCAGGGACAGGGGGCTGAACACTGAAGCTTTCTTT.